This section outlines one T cell receptor (beta chain) sequence together with its context. This sample is part of a study of cytomegalovirus exposure and HLA in healthy donors. PCR amplification relied on 60 Vbeta primers (plus 13 Jbeta primers). Clones were sequenced by immunoSEQ multiplex PCR, and TCRdb holds only the in-frame ones, with some missing. Of 150,000 to 200,000 clones listed, less than 80% were seen once; the top ten hold about 2.9%. Looked up from germline, CDR1 is SGHRS and CDR2 is YFSETQ. The CDR3 consists of 15 residues. Trimming took 3 bases from V and 2 from J; bases not matched to a gene: 7.

This TCR came from a man aged 40-49 years in good health and CMV-seronegative. The sequenced material came from PBMCs. This chain uses TRBV5-1 with TRBJ1-2, with 7 bases lining up with TRBD1. The CDR3, as DNA: TGCGCCAGCAGCTCGGGCCAGGGGGACAACTATGGCTACACCTTC. Its protein product is CASSSGQGDNYGYTF.